The source of this T cell receptor (beta chain) is a study of blood T cell repertoires in COVID-19. Per germline, CDR1 SNHLY and CDR2 FYNNEI. This CDR3 comprises 13 residues. The V end lost 0 bases, the J end lost 9 bases, and 11 bases lay between the germline ends. The table came from immunoSEQ multiplex PCR; TCRdb's copy has only in-frame clones and leaves some out. The sample has about 360,000 clones, 86% seen once. The sequencing input was peripheral blood. This clonotype was obtained from a woman aged 60-75 years with COVID-19, enrolled during active disease. The gene calls are TRBV2 and TRBJ1-1; maybe TRBD1 (5 bases). The CDR3: CASSEAGRAQAFF. As DNA, the CDR3 is TGTGCCAGCAGTGAAGCAGGCAGGGCTCAAGCTTTCTTT.